This TCR beta chain was captured in a study of CD8 T cells in ankylosing spondylitis. Findings and caveats of the study: Blood of patients with ankylosing spondylitis appeared to be characterized by a TCR beta motif of several highly homologous variants. In ankylosing spondylitis patients, matched synovial fluid reportedly showed significant enrichment of disease-linked clones. In reactive arthritis synovial fluid and blood, some motif variants had been reported before.

With regard to this clonotype: Its antigen is still unknown.

Germline CDR1 and CDR2: SEHNR and FQNEAQ (reference sequence). The CDR3 spans 15 residues. V was trimmed by 4 bases and J by 4 bases, leaving 16 bases between them. Each TCR beta library was made by quantitative 5'-RACE that incorporated molecular barcodes. TCRdb reprocessed the 5' RACE reads via MiXCR and lists one record per CDR3 protein. The sample includes about 480,000 distinct CDR3 sequences, over 15% seen only once; the top ten take 1%. The source material was blood, either unsorted or a sorted T cell fraction (not recorded which). The chain joins TRBV7-9 to TRBJ1-1, with TRBD1 as a possible D gene (5 bases). This receptor was taken from a male donor with ankylosing spondylitis. For the CDR3, the DNA is TGTGCCAGCAGCTATTCACCCAGGGTTGGCACTGAAGCTTTCTTT. Amino acid sequence: CASSYSPRVGTEAFF.